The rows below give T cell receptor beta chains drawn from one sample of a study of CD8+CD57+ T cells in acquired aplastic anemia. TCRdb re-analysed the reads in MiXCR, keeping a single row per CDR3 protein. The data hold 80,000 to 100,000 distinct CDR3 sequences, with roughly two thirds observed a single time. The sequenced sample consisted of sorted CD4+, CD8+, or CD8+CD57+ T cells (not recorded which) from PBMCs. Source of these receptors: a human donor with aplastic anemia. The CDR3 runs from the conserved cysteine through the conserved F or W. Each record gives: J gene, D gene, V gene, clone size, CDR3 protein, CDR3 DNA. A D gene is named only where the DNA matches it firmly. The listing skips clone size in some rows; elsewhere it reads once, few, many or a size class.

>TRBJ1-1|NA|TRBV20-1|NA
CSASSGTHEAFF
TGCAGTGCGTCCTCAGGGACCCATGAAGCTTTCTTT
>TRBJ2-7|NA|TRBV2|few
CASRELGHEQYF
TGTGCCAGCCGGGAGCTCGGACACGAGCAGTACTTC
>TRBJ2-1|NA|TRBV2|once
CVSRGDSYNEQFF
TGTGTCAGCAGGGGGGACTCGTACAATGAGCAGTTCTTC
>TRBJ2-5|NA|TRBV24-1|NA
CATSDYGVETQYF
TGTGCCACCAGTGATTACGGGGTAGAGACCCAGTACTTC
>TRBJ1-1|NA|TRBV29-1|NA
CSVEDRRGRGTEAFF
TGCAGCGTTGAAGATCGTAGAGGAAGGGGCACTGAAGCTTTCTTT
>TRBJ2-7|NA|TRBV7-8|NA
CASSSVPKRDEQYF
TGTGCCAGCAGCTCGGTTCCCAAGAGGGACGAGCAGTACTTC
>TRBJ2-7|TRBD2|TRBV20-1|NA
CSARGPAGGYEQYF
TGCAGTGCTAGAGGCCCAGCGGGGGGCTACGAGCAGTACTTC
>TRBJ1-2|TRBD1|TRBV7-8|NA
CASSLGTGDLYGYTF
TGTGCCAGCAGCCTGGGGACAGGGGACCTCTATGGCTACACCTTC
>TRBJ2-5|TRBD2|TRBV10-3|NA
CAIKQTSGFQETQYF
TGTGCCATAAAACAGACTAGCGGGTTCCAAGAGACCCAGTACTTC
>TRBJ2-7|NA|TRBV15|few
CATSREGFTYEQYF
TGTGCCACCAGCAGAGAAGGCTTCACCTACGAGCAGTACTTC
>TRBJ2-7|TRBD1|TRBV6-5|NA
CASSYLRQGITYEQYF
TGTGCCAGCAGTTACCTTCGACAGGGCATCACCTACGAGCAGTACTTC
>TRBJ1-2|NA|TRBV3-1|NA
CASSQNNGFHYGYTF
TGTGCCAGCAGCCAAAACAATGGCTTTCACTATGGCTACACCTTC
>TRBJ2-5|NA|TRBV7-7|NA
CASSLGAGRQETQYF
TGTGCTAGCAGCTTGGGGGCGGGGAGGCAAGAGACCCAGTACTTC
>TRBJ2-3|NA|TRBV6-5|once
CASSYSSRSDTQYF
TGTGCCAGCAGTTACTCCTCCAGGTCAGATACGCAGTATTTT
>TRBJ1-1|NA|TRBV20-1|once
CSAGLRETEAFF
TGCAGTGCGGGCTTAAGGGAGACTGAAGCTTTCTTT
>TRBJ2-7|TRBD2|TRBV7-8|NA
CASSSLPGLPYEQYF
TGTGCCAGCAGTTCTCTCCCGGGACTACCGTACGAGCAGTACTTC
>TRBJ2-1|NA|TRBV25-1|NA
CASSEMDSYNEQFF
TGTGCCAGCAGTGAAATGGACTCCTACAATGAGCAGTTCTTC
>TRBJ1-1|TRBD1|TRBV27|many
CASGTGLTEAFF
TGTGCCAGCGGGACAGGGCTCACTGAAGCTTTCTTT
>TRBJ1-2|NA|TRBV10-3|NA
CAIRGNYGYTF
TGTGCCATCAGGGGTAACTATGGCTACACCTTC
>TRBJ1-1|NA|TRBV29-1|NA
CSSNRAMNTEAFF
TGCAGCAGCAACAGGGCGATGAACACTGAAGCTTTCTTT
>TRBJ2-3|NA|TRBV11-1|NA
CASSPSVGRVRTDTQYF
TGTGCCAGCAGCCCAAGCGTGGGCAGGGTAAGGACAGATACGCAGTATTTT
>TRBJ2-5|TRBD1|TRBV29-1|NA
CSVRDSPYQETQYF
TGCAGCGTCAGGGACAGTCCGTACCAAGAGACCCAGTACTTC
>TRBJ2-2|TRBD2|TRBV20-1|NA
CSARDGGAGGELFF
TGCAGTGCTAGAGACGGGGGGGCAGGCGGGGAGCTGTTTTTT
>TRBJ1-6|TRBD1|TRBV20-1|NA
CSARRGQQFPLHF
TGCAGTGCCCGCCGGGGACAGCAGTTCCCCCTCCACTTT
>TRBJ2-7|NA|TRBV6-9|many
CASSYSNLLEQYF
TGTGCCAGCAGTTATTCGAATTTGCTCGAGCAGTACTTC
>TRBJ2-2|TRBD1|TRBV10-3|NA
CAISGTEYLLNTGELFF
TGTGCCATCAGCGGGACAGAGTACCTCCTTAACACCGGGGAGCTGTTTTTT
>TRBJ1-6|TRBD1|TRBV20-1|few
CSASQDRVSPLHF
TGCAGTGCTAGCCAGGACAGGGTCTCACCCCTCCACTTT
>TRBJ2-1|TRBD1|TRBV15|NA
CATSSSRSGQGYEQFF
TGTGCCACCAGCAGCTCCAGGTCGGGACAGGGGTATGAGCAGTTCTTC
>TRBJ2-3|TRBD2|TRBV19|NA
CASSMGGDTDTQYF
TGTGCCAGCAGTATGGGGGGGGACACAGATACGCAGTATTTT
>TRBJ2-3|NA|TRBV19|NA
CASSRFRTAETDTQYF
TGTGCCAGTAGCCGGTTCAGAACGGCCGAAACAGATACGCAGTATTTT
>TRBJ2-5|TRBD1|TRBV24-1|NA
CATSDLPGQGVGETQYF
TGTGCCACCAGTGATCTCCCGGGACAGGGGGTTGGAGAGACCCAGTACTTC
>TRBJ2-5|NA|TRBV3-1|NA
CASSQDREETQYF
TGTGCCAGCAGCCAAGACCGAGAAGAGACTCAGTACTTC
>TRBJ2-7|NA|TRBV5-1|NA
CASSLRGHYEQYF
TGCGCCAGCAGCTTGCGGGGGCACTACGAGCAGTACTTC
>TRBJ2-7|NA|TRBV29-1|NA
CSVERLGSSYEQYF
TGCAGCGTTGAACGATTAGGGAGCTCCTACGAGCAGTACTTC
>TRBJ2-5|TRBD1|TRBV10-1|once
CASSDRGTQETQYF
TGCGCCAGCAGTGACAGGGGGACCCAAGAGACCCAGTACTTC
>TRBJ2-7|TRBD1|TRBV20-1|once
CSARYMGTGVDEQYF
TGCAGTGCTAGATATATGGGGACAGGGGTGGACGAGCAGTACTTC
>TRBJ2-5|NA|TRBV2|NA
CASSRTLPQETQYF
TGTGCCAGCAGTCGGACACTTCCCCAAGAGACCCAGTACTTC
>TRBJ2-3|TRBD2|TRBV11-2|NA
CASSLDRTSGGRRTGTQYF
TGTGCCAGCAGCTTAGACCGGACTAGCGGGGGGAGGCGGACAGGTACGCAGTATTTT
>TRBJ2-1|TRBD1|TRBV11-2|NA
CASSPGVRGPRDEQFF
TGTGCCAGCAGCCCAGGGGTTAGGGGGCCTAGGGATGAGCAGTTCTTC
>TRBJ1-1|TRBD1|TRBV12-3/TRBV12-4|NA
CASTKTGERERSTEAFF
TGTGCCAGTACCAAGACAGGGGAGCGAGAGAGATCCACTGAAGCTTTCTTT
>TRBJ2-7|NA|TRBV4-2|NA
CASSQDMGEEQYF
TGTGCCAGCAGCCAAGATATGGGGGAAGAGCAGTACTTC
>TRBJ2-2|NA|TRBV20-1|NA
CSATWTGGTGELFF
TGCAGTGCTACATGGACCGGGGGCACCGGGGAGCTGTTTTTT
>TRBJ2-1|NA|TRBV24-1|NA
CATKGVYNEQFF
TGTGCCACCAAGGGAGTCTACAATGAGCAGTTCTTC
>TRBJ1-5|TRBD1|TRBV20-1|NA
CSAETGTGEVQPQHF
TGCAGTGCTGAGACGGGGACAGGGGAGGTTCAGCCCCAGCATTTT
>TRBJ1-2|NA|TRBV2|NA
CASSPDILLHDYTF
TGTGCCAGCAGTCCGGACATCCTGCTCCACGACTACACCTTC